These 9 T cell receptor beta chains share one sample of origin, sequenced in a study of OX40 agonist ivuxolimab in advanced cancers. Using immunoSEQ multiplex PCR, the repertoire was profiled, and TCRdb retains in-frame clones only, with some absent. The repertoire holds tens of thousands of clones, about 92% seen once, with 0.9% to 0.95% in the top ten. The sequences come from CD4+ or CD8+ T cells sorted from blood, collected in a trial of the OX40 agonist ivuxolimab. These TCRs come from an adult with an advanced solid tumor such as melanoma, head and neck, liver or kidney cancer.

The chain combines TRBV15 with TRBJ2-7, with D possibly matching TRBD1 (5 bases). The CDR3 has 15 residues. Deletions cut 0 bases from V and 4 bases from J, with 13 bases between. CDR1 and CDR2 from the germline V gene are LNHNV and YYDKDF (reference sequence). The CDR3 DNA sequence: TGTGCCACCAGCAGAGAAAGGGGATCGAGTTACGAGCAGTACTTC. This encodes CATSRERGSSYEQYF.

The chain combines TRBV7-2 with TRBJ2-3, with 8 bases lining up with TRBD2. From germline, CDR1 is SGHTA and CDR2 FQGNSA. J lost 6 bases, V lost 4 bases, and 12 bases had no gene match. The CDR3 loop spans 16 amino acids. CDR3 sequence (DNA): TGTGCCAGCAGCTCAAAAGGGCCCCGGGGGGGTGATACGCAGTATTTT. Amino acids: CASSSKGPRGGDTQYF.

The CDR3, as DNA: TGTGCCAGAAGCCTAATGACAGGGGATCTGAACTATGGCTACACCTTC. Protein product: CARSLMTGDLNYGYTF. The gene calls are TRBV5-3 and TRBJ1-2, with 8 positions matching TRBD1. Being an ORF, TRBV5-3 has a function that is uncertain. V gave up 4 bases and J gave up 2 bases; unmatched junction bases: 10. This CDR3 region has 16 residues.

The V and J genes are TRBV5-8 and TRBJ2-1; D not certain. V was cut by 2 bases and J by 9 bases, with 9 bases left in between. There are 12 residues in the CDR3. The germline gives CDR1 SGHTS, CDR2 YDEGEE. This chain's CDR3 is CASSLTSSEQFF. The CDR3 bases are TGTGCCAGCAGCTTAACCTCTAGTGAGCAGTTCTTC.

The V and J genes are TRBV5-5 and TRBJ2-3; 11 bases agree with TRBD1. The V gene end was trimmed by 4 bases and the J gene end by 8 bases; junction bases not matched to a gene: 9. CDR1 and CDR2 (germline): SGHKS, YYEKEE (reference sequence). The CDR3 spans 15 residues. This CDR3 reads CASSPGTGGWSTQYF. DNA of the CDR3: TGTGCCAGCAGCCCCGGGACAGGGGGATGGTCTACGCAGTATTTT.

The chain recombines TRBV16 with TRBJ1-3; TRBD1 is a possible D gene (6 bases). The CDR3 is 13 residues long. Trimming cost V 6 bases and J 2 bases, with 8 bases left between them. Germline lookup yields CDR1 KGHSY and CDR2 FQNENV. As DNA, the CDR3 is TGTGCCAGCAGGCCAGGGGCTGGAAACACCATATATTTT. This translates into CASRPGAGNTIYF.

The chain combines TRBV11-2 with TRBJ1-2; D is undetermined. Germline-derived CDR1 and CDR2 are SGHAT and FQNNGV. This CDR3 has 13 amino acids. Trimming left V 1 base short and J 5 bases short, with 8 bases between. The CDR3 sequence: CASSLGIDYGYTF. CDR3 DNA: TGTGCCAGCAGCTTAGGGATTGATTATGGCTACACCTTC. The whole variable domain, filled in from reference TRBV11-2 and TRBJ1-2, reads EAGVAQSPRYKIIEKRQSVAFWCNPISGHATLYWYQQILGQGPKLLIQFQNNGVVDDSQLPKDRFSAERLKGVDSTLKIQPAKLEDSAVYLCASSLGIDYGYTFGSGTRLTVV.

The genes are TRBV15 and TRBJ2-5; no reliable D call. There are 12 residues in the CDR3. Germline V CDR1 and CDR2: LNHNV, YYDKDF (reference sequence). The V gene lost 2 bases and the J gene lost 2 bases, with 3 bases spanning the gap. CDR3 residues: CATSRSQETQYF. CDR3 in DNA: TGTGCCACCAGCAGATCACAAGAGACCCAGTACTTC.

The rearrangement joins TRBV14 to TRBJ2-1; D not certain. Germline CDR1 and CDR2: SGHDN and FVKESK. V lost 4 bases, J lost 3 bases, and 19 bases lay in between. This CDR3 spans 17 amino acids. The chain's CDR3 is CASSPGSGSRFYNEQFF. Written as DNA, the CDR3 is TGTGCCAGCAGCCCTGGGTCAGGATCGAGGTTCTACAATGAGCAGTTCTTC.